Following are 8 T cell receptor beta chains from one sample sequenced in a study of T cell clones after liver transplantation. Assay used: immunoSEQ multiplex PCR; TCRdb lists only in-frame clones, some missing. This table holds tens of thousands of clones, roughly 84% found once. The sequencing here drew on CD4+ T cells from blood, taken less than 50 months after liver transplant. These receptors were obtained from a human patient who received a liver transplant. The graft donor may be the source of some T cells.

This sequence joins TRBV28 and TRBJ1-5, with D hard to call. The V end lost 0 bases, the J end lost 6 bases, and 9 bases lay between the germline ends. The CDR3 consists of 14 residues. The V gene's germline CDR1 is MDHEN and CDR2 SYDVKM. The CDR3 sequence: CASSLWQEAQPQHF. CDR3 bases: TGTGCCAGCAGTTTATGGCAGGAGGCTCAGCCCCAGCATTTT.

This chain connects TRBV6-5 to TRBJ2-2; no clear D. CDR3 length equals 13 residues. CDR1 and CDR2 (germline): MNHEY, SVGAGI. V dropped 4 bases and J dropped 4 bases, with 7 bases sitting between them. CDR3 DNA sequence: TGTGCCAGCAGTTCGGACCTCACCGGGGAGCTGTTTTTT. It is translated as CASSSDLTGELFF.

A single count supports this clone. The CDR3 loop is CASSRGTSGSLGELFF. The CDR3 nucleotides are TGCGCCAGCAGCCGTGGGACTAGCGGTTCTCTCGGGGAGCTGTTTTTT. The chain employs TRBV5-1 and TRBJ2-2, with 11 bases lining up with TRBD2. J lost 7 bases, V lost 4 bases, and 9 bases had no gene match. CDR1 SGHRS and CDR2 YFSETQ come from the germline V gene. CDR3 size: 16 residues.

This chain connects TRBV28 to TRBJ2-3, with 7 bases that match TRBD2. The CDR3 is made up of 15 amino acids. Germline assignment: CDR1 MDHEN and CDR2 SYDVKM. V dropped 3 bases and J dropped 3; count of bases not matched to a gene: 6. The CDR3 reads CASSFGGSSTDTQYF. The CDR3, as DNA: TGTGCCAGCAGTTTTGGCGGGAGTTCGACAGATACGCAGTATTTT.

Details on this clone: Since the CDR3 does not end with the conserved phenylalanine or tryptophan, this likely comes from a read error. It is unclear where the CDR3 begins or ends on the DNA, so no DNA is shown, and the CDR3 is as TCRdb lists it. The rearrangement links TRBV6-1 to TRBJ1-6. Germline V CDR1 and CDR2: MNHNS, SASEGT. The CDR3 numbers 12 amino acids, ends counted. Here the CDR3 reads CASSEGVRFELS.

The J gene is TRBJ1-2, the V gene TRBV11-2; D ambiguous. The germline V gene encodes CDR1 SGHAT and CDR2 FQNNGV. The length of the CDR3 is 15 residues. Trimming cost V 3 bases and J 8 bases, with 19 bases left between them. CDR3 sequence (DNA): TGTGCCAGCAGCTTCGACCCCCTCCAGAAGAACGGCTACACCTTC. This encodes CASSFDPLQKNGYTF.

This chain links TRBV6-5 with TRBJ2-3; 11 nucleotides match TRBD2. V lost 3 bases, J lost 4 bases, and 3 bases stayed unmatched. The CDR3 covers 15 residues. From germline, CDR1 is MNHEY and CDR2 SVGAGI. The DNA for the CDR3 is TGTGCCAGCAGTTATAGCGGGAGGGCCGCAGATACGCAGTATTTT. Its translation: CASSYSGRAADTQYF.

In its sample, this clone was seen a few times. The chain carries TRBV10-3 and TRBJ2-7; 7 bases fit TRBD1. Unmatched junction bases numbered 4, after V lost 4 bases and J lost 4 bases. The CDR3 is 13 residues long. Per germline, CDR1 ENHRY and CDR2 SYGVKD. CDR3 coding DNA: TGTGCCATCAGTGCCGGGACAGCATACGAGCAGTACTTC. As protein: CAISAGTAYEQYF.